One T cell receptor beta chain is described in this entry. The repertoire was sequenced with immunoSEQ multiplex PCR; TCRdb's copy has only in-frame clones and lacks some. Seen here are more than 95,000 clones, about 93% observed once, and the top ten hold more than 4%. The data are from a study of T cell responses to AZD1222 COVID-19 vaccine. This clonotype originated in an adult in good health. The sample in question was peripheral blood, obtained on day 0 of AZD1222 vaccination.

The CDR3 loop reads CASSRGTSGSLNEQFF. The CDR3 DNA reads as TGTGCCAGCAGCCGGGGGACTAGCGGGAGTTTGAATGAGCAGTTCTTC. The chain employs TRBV11-2 and TRBJ2-1; 14 bases line up with TRBD2. CDR1 is SGHAT and CDR2 is FQNNGV in the germline V gene. Trimming cost V 5 bases and J 7 bases; bases outside gene matches: 7. The CDR3 has 16 residues.